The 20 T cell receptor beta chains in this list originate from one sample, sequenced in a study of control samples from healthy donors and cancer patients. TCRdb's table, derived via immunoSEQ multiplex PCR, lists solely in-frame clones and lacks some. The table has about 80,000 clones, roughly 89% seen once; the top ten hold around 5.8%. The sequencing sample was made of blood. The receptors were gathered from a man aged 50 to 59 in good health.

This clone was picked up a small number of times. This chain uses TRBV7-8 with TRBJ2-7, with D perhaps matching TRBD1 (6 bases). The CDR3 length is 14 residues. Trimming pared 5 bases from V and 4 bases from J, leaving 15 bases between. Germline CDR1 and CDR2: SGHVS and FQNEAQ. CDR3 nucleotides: TGTGCCAGCAGCGTAAACGGACAGTCGTACGAGCAGTACTTC. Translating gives CASSVNGQSYEQYF.

This CDR3 reads CASSLTGNQPQHF. The CDR3 DNA follows: TGTGCCAGCAGCCTGACTGGGAATCAGCCCCAGCATTTT. This chain links TRBV12-3 or TRBV12-4 with TRBJ1-5; no clear D gene. The CDR3 runs to 13 residues. V was clipped by 6 bases and J by 4 bases, with 10 bases between them.

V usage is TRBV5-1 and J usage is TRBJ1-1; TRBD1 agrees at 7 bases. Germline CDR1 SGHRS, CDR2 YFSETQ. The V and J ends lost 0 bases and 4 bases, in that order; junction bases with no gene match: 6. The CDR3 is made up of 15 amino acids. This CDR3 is CASSLATGVGTEAFF. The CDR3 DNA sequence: TGCGCCAGCAGCTTGGCCACAGGGGTAGGCACTGAAGCTTTCTTT. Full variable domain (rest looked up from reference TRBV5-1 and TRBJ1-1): KAGVTQTPRYLIKTRGQQVTLSCSPISGHRSVSWYQQTPGQGLQFLFEYFSETQRNKGNFPGRFSGRQFSNSRSEMNVSTLELGDSALYLCASSLATGVGTEAFFGQGTRLTVV.

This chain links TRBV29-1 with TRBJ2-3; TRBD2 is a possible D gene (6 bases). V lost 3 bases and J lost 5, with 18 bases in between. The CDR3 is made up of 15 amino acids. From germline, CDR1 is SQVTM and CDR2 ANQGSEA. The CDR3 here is CSVESMEGFGDTQYF. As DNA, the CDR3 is TGCAGCGTTGAGTCGATGGAGGGGTTCGGAGATACGCAGTATTTT.

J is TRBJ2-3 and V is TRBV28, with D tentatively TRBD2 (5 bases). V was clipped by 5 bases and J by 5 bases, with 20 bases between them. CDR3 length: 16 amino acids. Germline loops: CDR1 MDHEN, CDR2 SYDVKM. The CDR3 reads CASSSPGGSRGDTQYF. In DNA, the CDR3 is TGTGCCAGCAGTAGCCCCGGCGGGTCCAGAGGAGATACGCAGTATTTT. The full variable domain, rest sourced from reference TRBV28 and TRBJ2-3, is DVKVTQSSRYLVKRTGEKVFLECVQDMDHENMFWYRQDPGLGLRLIYFSYDVKMKEKGDIPEGYSVSREKKERFSLILESASTNQTSMYLCASSSPGGSRGDTQYFGPGTRLTVL.

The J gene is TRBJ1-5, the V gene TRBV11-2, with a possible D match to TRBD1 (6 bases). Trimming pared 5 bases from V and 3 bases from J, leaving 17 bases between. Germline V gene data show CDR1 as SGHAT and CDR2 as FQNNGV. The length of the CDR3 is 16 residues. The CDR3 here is CASSPQTGGVNQPQHF. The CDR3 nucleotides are TGTGCCAGCAGCCCTCAGACAGGAGGTGTCAATCAGCCCCAGCATTTT.

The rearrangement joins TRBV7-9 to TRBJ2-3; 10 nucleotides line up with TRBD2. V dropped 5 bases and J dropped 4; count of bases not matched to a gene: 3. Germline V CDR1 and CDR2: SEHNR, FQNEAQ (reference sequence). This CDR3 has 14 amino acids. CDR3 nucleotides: TGTGCCAGCAGCCTCGGGACTAGCGCAGATACGCAGTATTTT. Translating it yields CASSLGTSADTQYF.

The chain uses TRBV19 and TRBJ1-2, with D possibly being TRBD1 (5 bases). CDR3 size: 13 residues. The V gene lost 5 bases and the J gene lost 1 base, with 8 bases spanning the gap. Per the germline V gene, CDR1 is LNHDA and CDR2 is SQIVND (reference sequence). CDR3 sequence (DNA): TGTGCCAGTAGTTTGACAGTTAACTATGGCTACACCTTC. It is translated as CASSLTVNYGYTF.

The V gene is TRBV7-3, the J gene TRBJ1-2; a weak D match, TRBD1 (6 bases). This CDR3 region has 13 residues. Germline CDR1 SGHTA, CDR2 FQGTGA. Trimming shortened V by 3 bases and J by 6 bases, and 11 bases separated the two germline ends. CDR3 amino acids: CASSLGPGDGYTF. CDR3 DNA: TGTGCCAGCAGCTTGGGCCCAGGGGATGGCTACACCTTC.

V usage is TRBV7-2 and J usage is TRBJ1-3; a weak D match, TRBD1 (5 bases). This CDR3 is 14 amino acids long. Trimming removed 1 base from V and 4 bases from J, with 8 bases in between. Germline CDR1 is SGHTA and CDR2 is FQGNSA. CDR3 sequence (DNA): TGTGCCAGCAGCTTAGGTTGGGGGGGAAACACCATATATTTT. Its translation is CASSLGWGGNTIYF.

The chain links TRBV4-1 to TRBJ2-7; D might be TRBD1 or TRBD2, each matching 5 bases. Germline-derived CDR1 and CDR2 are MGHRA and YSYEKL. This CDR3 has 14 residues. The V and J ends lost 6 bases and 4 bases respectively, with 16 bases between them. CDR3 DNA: TGCGCCAGCAGTATTCCAGGGAGTGGATACGAGCAGTACTTC. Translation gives CASSIPGSGYEQYF.

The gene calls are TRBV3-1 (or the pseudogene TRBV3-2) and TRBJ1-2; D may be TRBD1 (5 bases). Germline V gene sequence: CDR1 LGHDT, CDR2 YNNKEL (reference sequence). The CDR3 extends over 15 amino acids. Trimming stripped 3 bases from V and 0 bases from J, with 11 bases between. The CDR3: CASSHTGTTNYGYTF. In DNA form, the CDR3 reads TGTGCCAGCAGCCATACAGGTACGACTAACTATGGCTACACCTTC.

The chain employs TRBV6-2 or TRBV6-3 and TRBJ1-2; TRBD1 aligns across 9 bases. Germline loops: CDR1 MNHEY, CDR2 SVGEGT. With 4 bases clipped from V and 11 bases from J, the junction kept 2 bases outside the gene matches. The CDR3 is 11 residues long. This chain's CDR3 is CASSWDRAYTF. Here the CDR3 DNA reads TGTGCCAGCAGTTGGGACAGGGCTTACACCTTC.

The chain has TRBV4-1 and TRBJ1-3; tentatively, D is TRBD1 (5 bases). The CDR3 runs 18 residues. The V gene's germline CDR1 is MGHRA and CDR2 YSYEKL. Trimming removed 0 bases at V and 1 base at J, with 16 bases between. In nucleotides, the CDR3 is TGCGCCAGCAGCCAAGAAGAAAGGGGAGTGGGGTCTGGAAACACCATATATTTT. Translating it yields CASSQEERGVGSGNTIYF.

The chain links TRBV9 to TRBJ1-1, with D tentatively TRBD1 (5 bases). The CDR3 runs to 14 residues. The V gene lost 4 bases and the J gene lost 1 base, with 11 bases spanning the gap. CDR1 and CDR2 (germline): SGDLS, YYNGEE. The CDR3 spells CASSPQVSNTEAFF. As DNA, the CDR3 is TGTGCCAGCAGCCCACAGGTTTCGAACACTGAAGCTTTCTTT.

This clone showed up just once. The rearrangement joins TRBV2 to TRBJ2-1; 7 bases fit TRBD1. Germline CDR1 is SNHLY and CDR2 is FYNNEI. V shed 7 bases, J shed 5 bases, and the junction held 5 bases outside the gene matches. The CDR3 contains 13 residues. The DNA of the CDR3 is TGTGCCAGCAATTCCGGGACAGACAATGAGCAGTTCTTC. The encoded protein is CASNSGTDNEQFF.

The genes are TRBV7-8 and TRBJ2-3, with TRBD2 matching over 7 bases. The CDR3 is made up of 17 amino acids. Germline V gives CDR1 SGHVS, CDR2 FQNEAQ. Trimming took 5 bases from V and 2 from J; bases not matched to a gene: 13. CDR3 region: CASSQGLTSANTDTQYF. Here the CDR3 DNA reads TGTGCCAGCAGCCAAGGCCTAACTAGCGCCAACACAGATACGCAGTATTTT.

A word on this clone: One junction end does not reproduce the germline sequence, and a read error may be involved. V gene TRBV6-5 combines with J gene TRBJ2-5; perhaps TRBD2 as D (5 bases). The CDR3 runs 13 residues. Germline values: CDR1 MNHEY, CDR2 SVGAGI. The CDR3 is CASSYSGKETQYF. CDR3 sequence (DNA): TGTGCCAGCAGTTACAGCGGAAAAGAAACCCAGTACTTC.

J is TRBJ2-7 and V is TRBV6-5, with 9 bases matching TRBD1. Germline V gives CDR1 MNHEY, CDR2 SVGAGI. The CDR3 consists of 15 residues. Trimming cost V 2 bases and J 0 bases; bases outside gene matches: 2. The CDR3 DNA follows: TGTGCCAGCAGTTACCGGGACAGGGCCTCCTACGAGCAGTACTTC. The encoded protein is CASSYRDRASYEQYF.

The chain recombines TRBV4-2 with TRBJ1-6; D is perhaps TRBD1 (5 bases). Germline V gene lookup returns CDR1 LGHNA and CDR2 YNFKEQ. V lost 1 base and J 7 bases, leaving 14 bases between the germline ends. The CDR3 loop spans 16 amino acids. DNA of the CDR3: TGTGCCAGCAGCCAAGTGACAGACTCCTGGAATTCACCCCTCCACTTT. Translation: CASSQVTDSWNSPLHF.